Given below is one T cell receptor beta chain in context. Sequenced by immunoSEQ multiplex PCR; TCRdb stores in-frame clones only, minus some. The sample consists of 35,000 to 55,000 clones, 70% to 90% of them appearing once. The data stem from a study of blood T cell repertoires in COVID-19. CDR1 LGHDT and CDR2 YNNKEL come from the germline V gene (reference sequence). This CDR3 contains 18 residues. Trimming cost V 1 base and J 4 bases, with 22 bases left between them. The source of this sequence is a man between 65 and 85 years old with active COVID-19. Sequenced input: peripheral blood. The J gene is TRBJ2-5, the V gene TRBV3-1 (or the pseudogene TRBV3-2); TRBD2 is a possible D gene (6 bases). The CDR3 protein is CASSQGITSFGTRETQYF. CDR3 coding DNA: TGTGCCAGCAGCCAAGGGATAACTAGCTTCGGGACGAGAGAGACCCAGTACTTC.